This T cell receptor beta chain originates from a study of response to subunit inactivated influenza vaccine. Overall study results and limits: Authors suggested that a seasonal influenza vaccination recruits few new T cells each time.

About this clonotype: Its matching antigen is unknown.

V lost 3 bases and J 5 bases, leaving 10 bases between the germline ends. This CDR3 comprises 13 residues. Germline CDR1 is SGHTA and CDR2 is FQGNSA. A single record per CDR3 protein comes from TCRdb applying MiXCR to the RT-PCR reads. The top ten clones hold more than 8.5% of a sample with more than 700,000 distinct CDR3 sequences, 21% of them seen once. The sequencing here drew on PBMCs from blood, taken 4 to 6 days after vaccination. This TCR came from a man between 45 and 60 years old who received an inactivated influenza vaccine. The genes are TRBV7-2 and TRBJ2-5, with D perhaps matching TRBD2 (6 bases). The CDR3 protein is CASSLIGRETQYF. For the CDR3, the DNA is TGTGCCAGCAGCTTGATAGGGAGGGAGACCCAGTACTTC.